Shown below are 20 T cell receptor beta chains from a single sample sequenced in a study of blood T cells in healthy people across ages. Primed by a sample-barcoded 5' primer and a J-beta primer mix, a second PCR proceeded for about 6 to 12 cycles. Via MiXCR, TCRdb re-called the 5' RACE reads, giving one row per CDR3 protein. The table records over a million distinct CDR3 sequences, 20% to 25% of them present only once. The same data also contributed to another study, on T cells of mothers and their children.

The specimen sequenced was blood. Receptor source: a girl aged 2 to 10 in good health.

The chain employs TRBV10-2 and TRBJ2-5, with D perhaps matching TRBD2 (7 bases). This CDR3 has 14 amino acids. Germline-derived CDR1 and CDR2 are WSHSY and SAAADI. The V and J ends lost 4 bases and 7 bases respectively, with 16 bases between them. CDR3 nucleotide sequence: TGCGCCAGCAGTGCTGGCGGGGGCGGAGGGACCCAGTACTTC. Amino acid sequence: CASSAGGGGGTQYF.

The chain carries TRBV7-2 and TRBJ1-5; D is unresolved. In germline, CDR1 is SGHTA, CDR2 FQGNSA. The V gene lost 3 bases and the J gene lost 2 bases, with 14 bases spanning the gap. This CDR3 is 16 amino acids long. The CDR3 is CASSFASSGGNQPQHF. In DNA form, the CDR3 reads TGTGCCAGCAGCTTTGCGTCCAGCGGCGGCAATCAGCCCCAGCATTTT.

This clonotype was observed a few times. The chain uses TRBV20-1 and TRBJ2-5; 11 nucleotides align to TRBD2. Germline values: CDR1 DFQATT, CDR2 SNEGSKA (reference sequence). The CDR3 covers 14 residues. J was trimmed by 5 bases and V by 3 bases; bases with no gene match: 5. Here the CDR3 reads CSARATSGVETQYF. CDR3 nucleotide sequence: TGCAGTGCTAGGGCGACTAGCGGGGTGGAGACCCAGTACTTC.

About this clonotype: Sequence at one end of the junction differs from germline and may be a read error. This rearrangement joins TRBV24-1 to TRBJ2-3, with D possibly being TRBD1 or TRBD2 (5 bases each). The CDR3 totals 16 residues. CDR1 is KGHDR and CDR2 is SFDVKD in the germline V gene. The chain's CDR3 is CANSDSGAASTDTQYF. CDR3 DNA sequence: TGTGCCAACAGTGATTCCGGGGCGGCAAGCACAGATACGCAGTATTTT.

The rearrangement uses TRBV2 and TRBJ2-1, with D unresolved. Per the germline V gene, CDR1 is SNHLY and CDR2 is FYNNEI. Deletions cut 3 bases from V and 5 bases from J, with 11 bases between. The CDR3 extends over 14 amino acids. In DNA form, the CDR3 reads TGTGCCAGCAGTGACCTGATTACGGACAATGAGCAGTTCTTC. Protein sequence: CASSDLITDNEQFF.

This chain joins TRBV5-1 and TRBJ2-6, with D perhaps TRBD1 or TRBD2 (5 bases each). Germline-derived CDR1 and CDR2 are SGHRS and YFSETQ. The V and J ends lost 2 bases and 3 bases respectively, with 15 bases between them. This CDR3 region has 17 residues. The CDR3 coding sequence is TGCGCCAGCAGCTTCGGACTGGGGGATTTTGGGGCCAACGTCCTGACTTTC. Its translation: CASSFGLGDFGANVLTF.

The rearrangement joins TRBV15 to TRBJ2-4; the D call may be TRBD1 or TRBD2 (5 bases each). Trimming removed 1 base at V and 0 bases at J, with 13 bases between. The germline V gene has CDR1 LNHNV and CDR2 YYDKDF (reference sequence). The CDR3 extends over 17 amino acids. DNA of the CDR3: TGTGCCACCAGCAGAGGGGACGGCGGAATAGCCAAAAACATTCAGTACTTC. This sequence encodes CATSRGDGGIAKNIQYF.

Details on this clonotype: Germline and junction disagree at one end, which may indicate a read error. V and J are TRBV7-6 and TRBJ2-5, with D hard to call. Germline V gives CDR1 SGHVS, CDR2 FNYEAQ. The CDR3 loop spans 11 amino acids. CDR3 coding DNA: TGTGCCGGCAGCTCCCTAGGGACCCAGTACTTC. Protein sequence: CAGSSLGTQYF. Looking up the rest from reference TRBV7-6 and TRBJ2-5 gives the full variable domain: GAGVSQSPRYKVTKRGQDVALRCDPISGHVSLYWYRQALGQGPEFLTYFNYEAQQDKSGLPNDRFSAERPEGSISTLTIQRTEQRDSAMYRCAGSSLGTQYFGPGTRLLVL.

The chain is built from TRBV15 and TRBJ2-7, with D possibly matching TRBD2 (5 bases). CDR3 length equals 14 residues. Germline-derived CDR1 and CDR2 are LNHNV and YYDKDF (reference sequence). Trimming removed 3 bases from V and 6 bases from J, with 15 bases in between. Written as DNA, the CDR3 is TGTGCCACCAGCAGGGGAGTGGGCGAAGGCGAGCAGTACTTC. Translated, it gives CATSRGVGEGEQYF.

This chain connects TRBV7-2 to TRBJ1-1; D is perhaps TRBD1 (5 bases). Germline values: CDR1 SGHTA, CDR2 FQGNSA. This CDR3 is built from 15 residues. The V end lost 2 bases, the J end lost 4 bases, and 14 bases lay between the germline ends. In DNA, the CDR3 is TGTGCCAGCAGCTTAACAGGTGATACGGGCACTGAAGCTTTCTTT. It codes for CASSLTGDTGTEAFF.

The chain combines TRBV25-1 with TRBJ1-1, with 8 bases matching TRBD1. Germline CDR1 and CDR2: MGHDK and SYGVNS. J was trimmed by 4 bases and V by 8 bases; bases with no gene match: 6. The CDR3 contains 13 residues. Here the CDR3 reads CASAGTGFTEAFF. The CDR3 coding sequence is TGTGCCAGCGCCGGGACAGGTTTCACTGAAGCTTTCTTT.

J is TRBJ2-5 and V is TRBV3-1; D unresolved. The DNA end favors TRBJ2-1, so the J call may be wrong. The germline gives CDR1 LGHDT, CDR2 YNNKEL (reference sequence). The CDR3 has 15 amino acids. The CDR3 sequence: CASSQALEPYNEQFF. The DNA for the CDR3 is TGTGCCAGCAGCCAAGCGCTAGAACCCTACAATGAGCAGTTCTTC.

This clonotype showed up just a few times. V and J are TRBV6-5 and TRBJ2-2; unclear D gene. The CDR3 runs to 16 residues. CDR1 is MNHEY and CDR2 is SVGAGI in the germline V gene. Trimming took off 6 bases at V and 7 bases at J, with 21 bases between the two ends. In DNA, the CDR3 is TGTGCCAGCAGCGACGGGTTAGAATTTAGGATCGGGGAGCTGTTTTTT. It is translated as CASSDGLEFRIGELFF.

This clonotype has only one observation. J is TRBJ2-7 and V is TRBV28, with 7 bases fitting TRBD1. Trimming cost V 5 bases and J 4 bases; bases outside gene matches: 11. The CDR3 has 15 amino acids. Germline V lookup: CDR1 MDHEN, CDR2 SYDVKM. Here the CDR3 reads CASSLGFGTVYEQYF. For the CDR3, the DNA is TGTGCCAGCAGTCTCGGGTTTGGGACAGTATACGAGCAGTACTTC.

Regarding this clonotype: At one boundary the junction diverges from the germline segment, which might be a read error. V usage is TRBV5-1 and J usage is TRBJ2-5; 9 nucleotides line up with TRBD1. The CDR3 is 15 residues long. Germline V lookup: CDR1 SGHRS, CDR2 YFSETQ. In DNA form, the CDR3 reads TGCGCCAGCAGCTTGGACAGGGGGCTCGGAGAGGCCCAGTACTTC. Encoded protein: CASSLDRGLGEAQYF.

This clonotype came up once. This chain links TRBV29-1 with TRBJ2-7, with TRBD1 identical over 10 bases. V shed 4 bases, J shed 4 bases, and the junction held 7 bases outside the gene matches. This CDR3 contains 14 residues. Germline V gene data show CDR1 as SQVTM and CDR2 as ANQGSEA. CDR3 in amino acids: CSVGEGQGHYEQYF. CDR3 DNA: TGCAGCGTTGGCGAGGGACAGGGGCATTACGAGCAGTACTTC.

The chain links TRBV5-1 to TRBJ2-1, with TRBD2 as a possible D gene (6 bases). TRBJ2-5 matches the DNA end more closely, so the J call is doubtful. Looked up from germline, CDR1 is SGHRS and CDR2 is YFSETQ. The CDR3 is made up of 13 amino acids. DNA of the CDR3: TGCGCCAGCAGACCCAGCCTCGAGCGGGCCCAGTACTTC. Its protein product is CASRPSLERAQYF.

This clonotype was detected a few times. The CDR3 bases are TGTGCCAGCAGAACTAGAAGGCCGGGTTTTTTTGGCACAGATACGCAGTATTTT. Translating gives CASRTRRPGFFGTDTQYF. The chain recombines TRBV27 with TRBJ2-3; perhaps TRBD2 as D (5 bases). Trimming left V 6 bases short and J 1 base short, with 23 bases between. Germline assignment: CDR1 MNHEY and CDR2 SMNVEV (reference sequence). This CDR3 comprises 18 residues.

The chain recombines TRBV7-2 with TRBJ2-3; D possibly corresponds to TRBD1 (6 bases). V was shortened by 5 bases and J by 2 bases, with 14 bases between the two germline ends. Germline V gene lookup returns CDR1 SGHTA and CDR2 FQGNSA. CDR3 length equals 15 residues. The CDR3 DNA is TGTGCCAGCAGCATGGACAGAAGCTCCACAGATACGCAGTATTTT. Residues: CASSMDRSSTDTQYF.

This clonotype was seen a handful of times. The chain employs TRBV10-3 and TRBJ2-7, with 8 bases fitting TRBD2. The CDR3 runs 17 residues. The J segment lost 9 bases and the V segment lost 0 bases, leaving 16 bases of the junction unmatched. CDR1 ENHRY and CDR2 SYGVKD come from the germline V gene. The CDR3 DNA is TGTGCCATCAGTGAGTCGACGGGGCTAGCGGGCCTTTTACGGCAGTACTTC. The encoded protein is CAISESTGLAGLLRQYF.